This passage covers 4 T cell receptor beta chains from one sample sequenced in a study of CD8 T cells in ankylosing spondylitis. TCRdb processed the 5' RACE reads anew with MiXCR; each CDR3 protein has one entry. The data contain about 130,000 distinct CDR3 sequences, roughly an eighth of them seen just once; the ten biggest clones take up 2.5% to 3.5%. Source material: blood, either unsorted or a sorted T cell fraction (not recorded which). The receptors originated from a female donor with ankylosing spondylitis or in good health (not recorded which).

The chain combines TRBV7-8 with TRBJ2-1; 7 positions agree with TRBD2. The CDR3 has 17 residues. CDR1 and CDR2 from the germline V gene are SGHVS and FQNEAQ. V gave up 5 bases and J gave up 0 bases; unmatched junction bases: 10. CDR3 coding DNA: TGTGCCAGCAGCCCGCGGGGGAAGCGGGACTCCTACAATGAGCAGTTCTTC. It is translated as CASSPRGKRDSYNEQFF. Full variable domain (outside the CDR3, taken from reference TRBV7-8 and TRBJ2-1): GAGVSQSPRYKVAKRGQDVALRCDPISGHVSLFWYQQALGQGPEFLTYFQNEAQLDKSGLPSDRFFAERPEGSVSTLKIQRTQQEDSAVYLCASSPRGKRDSYNEQFFGPGTRLTVL.

This clonotype was counted at least ten times. The V gene is TRBV4-2, the J gene TRBJ1-1; D is unresolved. Germline V gene data show CDR1 as LGHNA and CDR2 as YNFKEQ. V gave up 2 bases and J gave up 1 base, with 14 bases separating them. The CDR3 is made up of 16 amino acids. The CDR3 coding sequence is TGTGCCAGCAGCCAAATTTCCCTCGGCCGGAACACTGAAGCTTTCTTT. Translated: CASSQISLGRNTEAFF.

The chain uses TRBV19 and TRBJ2-7, with 7 nucleotides matching TRBD1. Germline CDR1 reads LNHDA; CDR2 reads SQIVND (reference sequence). J was trimmed by 2 bases and V by 3 bases; bases with no gene match: 7. CDR3 length equals 15 residues. The CDR3 coding sequence is TGTGCCAGTAGTATTGGACAGGCGACGCCCTACGAGCAGTACTTC. As protein: CASSIGQATPYEQYF. The full variable domain, its missing parts supplied by reference TRBV19 and TRBJ2-7, is DGGITQSPKYLFRKEGQNVTLSCEQNLNHDAMYWYRQDPGQGLRLIYYSQIVNDFQKGDIAEGYSVSREKKESFPLTVTSAQKNPTAFYLCASSIGQATPYEQYFGPGTRLTVT.

This sequence joins TRBV30 and TRBJ1-3; D call uncertain. CDR3 size: 11 residues. The V end lost 1 base, the J end lost 5 bases, and 3 bases lay between the germline ends. Germline V CDR1 and CDR2: GTSNPN, SVGIG (reference sequence). The DNA for the CDR3 is TGTGCCTGGAGTGATAGAAACACCATATATTTT. This gives the protein CAWSDRNTIYF.